This T cell receptor beta chain appears in the sequencing data of a study of cytomegalovirus exposure and HLA in healthy donors. The germline V gene encodes CDR1 SGDLS and CDR2 YYNGEE. The CDR3 runs to 15 residues. J lost 2 bases, V lost 4 bases, and 6 bases had no gene match. This PCR relied on a set of 60 Vbeta primers and 13 Jbeta primers. Using immunoSEQ multiplex PCR, the repertoire was profiled, and TCRdb retains in-frame clones only, with some absent. The data hold some 78,000 clones, with about 68% observed a single time. Study results and caveats: TRBV6-2, TRBV6-3 and some other V segments were excluded as indistinguishable. Earlier analysis yielded a pattern in which most TCR beta V segments were productive about 87% or about 30% of the time. In a later analysis, at a false discovery rate of 0.05, some 15,000 TCR beta sequences were associated with HLA alleles. HLA-A and HLA-B allele assignments for most subjects were reportedly predicted accurately using TCR beta sequences.

For this clone: Its target is unknown.

The clonotype was recovered from a man aged 40-50 years in good health and CMV-seropositive. Sequenced material: PBMCs. V gene TRBV9 combines with J gene TRBJ2-3, with 8 bases matching TRBD2. The CDR3 region has the DNA TGTGCCAGCAGCCCCCGGGGGGGCAACACAGATACGCAGTATTTT. It translates to CASSPRGGNTDTQYF. The variable domain in full, completed from reference TRBV9 and TRBJ2-3, reads DSGVTQTPKHLITATGQRVTLRCSPRSGDLSVYWYQQSLDQGLQFLIQYYNGEERAKGNILERFSAQQFPDLHSELNLSSLELGDSALYFCASSPRGGNTDTQYFGPGTRLTVL.